This T cell receptor beta chain was sequenced for a study of T cells in Graves' hyperthyroidism and ophthalmopathy. Subjects aged 18 to 65 presented with newly diagnosed hyperthyroidism of less than 2 months' duration. Study outcomes and limitations: Stable hyperthyroidism and ophthalmopathy were separated using 13 V-J signatures.

Concerning this clonotype: Its antigen is unidentified. One junction end does not reproduce the germline sequence, and a read error may be involved.

The TCR beta CDR3 regions underwent amplification using RNA transcripts as the source. A first-round RT-PCR of the TCR CDR3 used the HTBI primer set. TCRdb ran MiXCR on the multiplex PCR reads and lists one entry per CDR3 protein. The table records about 420,000 distinct CDR3 sequences, 15% to 18% of them present only once. Germline CDR1 reads MNHEY; CDR2 reads SVGAGI. The CDR3 consists of 18 residues. This chain links TRBV6-5 with TRBJ2-2; 12 bases align to TRBD2. The material sequenced was blood. The origin of this receptor is a young woman with Graves' hyperthyroidism. Here the CDR3 reads CAGSYRARLAGATGELFF. As DNA, the CDR3 is TGTGCCGGCAGTTATCGGGCAAGACTAGCGGGAGCCACCGGGGAGCTGTTTTTT.